These 18 T cell receptor beta chains were sequenced from one sample in a study of CD8+ T cells in alopecia areata. Sequencing templates came from extracted RNA that was reverse transcribed into cDNA. Some clones are missing from TCRdb's copy, which holds only in-frame ones; the method was immunoSEQ multiplex PCR. The table includes 150,000 or so clones, more than 85% detected once. Treatment of the sample: oral pan-JAK inhibitor, 5-10 mg twice daily. The material sequenced was CD8+ T cells sorted from blood, taken at week 4, from a patient treated with tofacitinib. The receptor set was obtained from a human donor with alopecia areata.

This chain joins TRBV27 and TRBJ1-2; D not resolved. CDR1 and CDR2 from the germline V gene are MNHEY and SMNVEV (reference sequence). V was pared by 0 bases and J by 3 bases, with 11 bases between. This CDR3 comprises 15 residues. CDR3 residues: CASSLSSPPYYGYTF. The CDR3 DNA sequence: TGTGCCAGCAGTTTATCGTCCCCCCCATACTATGGCTACACCTTC.

The gene calls are TRBV27 and TRBJ2-7; no clear D. V was clipped by 4 bases and J by 0 bases, with 10 bases between them. The CDR3 covers 14 residues. The V gene's germline CDR1 is MNHEY and CDR2 SMNVEV (reference sequence). CDR3 in amino acids: CASSSFGPSYEQYF. CDR3 nucleotide sequence: TGTGCCAGCAGTTCTTTTGGGCCCTCCTACGAGCAGTACTTC.

The genes are TRBV27 and TRBJ2-1; 9 nucleotides agree with TRBD1. This CDR3 has 11 residues. Trimming removed 10 bases from V and 10 bases from J; junction bases left unmatched: 5. The germline CDR1 and CDR2 sequences are MNHEY and SMNVEV (reference sequence). The CDR3: CATGTGREQFF. The CDR3, as DNA: TGTGCCACCGGGACAGGGCGAGAGCAGTTCTTC.

The chain joins TRBV5-1 to TRBJ2-7, with D perhaps matching TRBD1 (6 bases). The CDR3 extends over 15 amino acids. V lost 0 bases to trimming and J lost 3 bases, with 13 bases between them. Germline V gene sequence: CDR1 SGHRS, CDR2 YFSETQ. CDR3 sequence reads: CASSLAGQSHYEQYF. DNA of the CDR3: TGCGCCAGCAGCTTGGCCGGACAGAGCCACTACGAGCAGTACTTC.

The chain employs TRBV5-1 and TRBJ2-1; 9 bases fit TRBD2. Trimming cost V 3 bases and J 2 bases; bases outside gene matches: 6. There are 16 residues in the CDR3. Per germline, CDR1 SGHRS and CDR2 YFSETQ. This chain's CDR3 is CASSSLAGQTYNEQFF. DNA for the CDR3: TGCGCCAGCAGCTCACTAGCGGGTCAGACCTACAATGAGCAGTTCTTC.

This chain connects TRBV19 to TRBJ2-7, with D unresolved. The V end was cut by 1 base, the J end by 2 bases, with 6 bases between. The CDR3 extends over 13 amino acids. Germline V lookup: CDR1 LNHDA, CDR2 SQIVND (reference sequence). CDR3 nucleotides: TGTGCCAGTAGTATAGCGTCCACCTACGAGCAGTACTTC. It yields the protein CASSIASTYEQYF.

In this sample, this clone turned up once. Additional DNA sequences in this sample encode the identical CDR3. The CDR3 sequence: CASSLSSSYEQYF. Here the CDR3 DNA reads TGCGCCAGCAGCTTGAGTTCGTCCTACGAGCAGTACTTC. V is TRBV5-1 and J is TRBJ2-7; D remains ambiguous. Trimming took 1 base from V and 1 from J, leaving 6 bases between them. This CDR3 comprises 13 residues. CDR1 is SGHRS, CDR2 YFSETQ, per germline.

The V call is TRBV7-9, the J call TRBJ2-1, with 7 bases fitting TRBD1. The CDR3 spans 16 residues. The ends lost 5 bases at V and 4 bases at J; junction bases unmatched: 11. CDR1 SEHNR and CDR2 FQNEAQ come from the germline V gene (reference sequence). CDR3 nucleotide sequence: TGTGCCAGCAGCCCAGTCCGGGGACAGCCTTACAATGAGCAGTTCTTC. It codes for CASSPVRGQPYNEQFF.

In DNA form, the CDR3 reads TGTGCCAGCACCCGAGGGACCTCTTACGAGCAGTACTTC. Translating gives CASTRGTSYEQYF. J is TRBJ2-7 and V is TRBV7-9; possibly TRBD1 or TRBD2 for D (5 bases each). CDR3 size: 13 residues. Germline V gene sequence: CDR1 SEHNR, CDR2 FQNEAQ (reference sequence). Trimming pared 7 bases from V and 4 bases from J, leaving 14 bases between.

The gene calls are TRBV2 and TRBJ2-6; TRBD1 aligns across 7 bases. The ends lost 6 bases at V and 4 bases at J; junction bases unmatched: 6. There are 15 residues in the CDR3. Per germline, CDR1 SNHLY and CDR2 FYNNEI. This CDR3 reads CASSATGDGANVLTF. As DNA, the CDR3 is TGTGCCAGCAGCGCCACAGGGGACGGGGCCAACGTCCTGACTTTC.

The CDR3 sequence: CASSLLREQFF. The CDR3 bases are TGTGCCAGCAGCTTGCTAAGGGAGCAGTTCTTC. The chain combines TRBV5-4 with TRBJ2-1; D uncertain. The CDR3 loop spans 11 amino acids. The V end was cut by 1 base, the J end by 10 bases, with 6 bases between. Germline CDR1 and CDR2: SGHNT and YYREEE (reference sequence).

The V call is TRBV7-9, the J call TRBJ1-5; TRBD1 is a possible D gene (6 bases). Germline-derived CDR1 and CDR2 are SEHNR and FQNEAQ (reference sequence). V dropped 4 bases and J dropped 1 base, with 8 bases sitting between them. The CDR3 spans 14 residues. CDR3 residues: CASSYTGSNQPQHF. The CDR3 coding sequence is TGTGCCAGCAGCTACACAGGGAGCAATCAGCCCCAGCATTTT.

The chain joins TRBV30 to TRBJ2-3; no reliable D call. Trimming removed 5 bases at V and 4 bases at J, with 7 bases between. The CDR3 totals 11 residues. The germline CDR1 and CDR2 sequences are GTSNPN and SVGIG (reference sequence). CDR3 DNA: TGTGCCTGGTCGAGATCAGATACGCAGTATTTT. Its translation is CAWSRSDTQYF.

V gene TRBV29-1 combines with J gene TRBJ1-4, with no clear D. This CDR3 comprises 11 residues. The germline CDR1 and CDR2 sequences are SQVTM and ANQGSEA. Trimming pared 2 bases from V and 16 bases from J, leaving 14 bases between. The CDR3 reads CSVEIDGSGFF. In DNA form, the CDR3 reads TGCAGCGTTGAAATCGATGGTAGCGGGTTTTTT.

This clone was counted a few times. V gene TRBV27 combines with J gene TRBJ2-3; TRBD2 is a possible D gene (5 bases). CDR1 and CDR2 from the germline V gene are MNHEY and SMNVEV (reference sequence). V was pared by 3 bases and J by 2 bases, with 9 bases between. This CDR3 has 14 amino acids. The CDR3 nucleotides are TGTGCCAGCAGTTTTTCCGGGGACACAGATACGCAGTATTTT. It yields the protein CASSFSGDTDTQYF.

V is TRBV5-4 and J is TRBJ1-2; no reliable D call. The germline V gene has CDR1 SGHNT and CDR2 YYREEE (reference sequence). The V gene lost 2 bases and the J gene lost 6 bases, with 11 bases spanning the gap. The CDR3 spans 13 residues. CDR3 residues: CASSFGVVDGYTF. The CDR3 DNA follows: TGTGCCAGCAGCTTTGGGGTCGTTGATGGCTACACCTTC.

On this clone: Other DNA variants within this sample encode the same CDR3. The gene calls are TRBV27 and TRBJ2-7; D might be TRBD2 (6 bases). From germline, CDR1 is MNHEY and CDR2 SMNVEV (reference sequence). V lost 0 bases to trimming and J lost 3 bases, with 6 bases between them. CDR3 length: 13 amino acids. In DNA form, the CDR3 reads TGTGCCAGCAGTTTATCGGAGGGCTACGAGCAGTACTTC. It yields the protein CASSLSEGYEQYF.

The V call is TRBV7-9, the J call TRBJ2-7, with 7 bases fitting TRBD1. This CDR3 is 14 amino acids long. Germline trimming cut 5 bases from V and 4 bases from J; bases unmatched to any gene: 8. Germline V gene sequence: CDR1 SEHNR, CDR2 FQNEAQ (reference sequence). The CDR3 sequence: CASSHRDREYEQYF. CDR3 nucleotide sequence: TGTGCCAGCAGCCACCGGGACAGAGAATACGAGCAGTACTTC.